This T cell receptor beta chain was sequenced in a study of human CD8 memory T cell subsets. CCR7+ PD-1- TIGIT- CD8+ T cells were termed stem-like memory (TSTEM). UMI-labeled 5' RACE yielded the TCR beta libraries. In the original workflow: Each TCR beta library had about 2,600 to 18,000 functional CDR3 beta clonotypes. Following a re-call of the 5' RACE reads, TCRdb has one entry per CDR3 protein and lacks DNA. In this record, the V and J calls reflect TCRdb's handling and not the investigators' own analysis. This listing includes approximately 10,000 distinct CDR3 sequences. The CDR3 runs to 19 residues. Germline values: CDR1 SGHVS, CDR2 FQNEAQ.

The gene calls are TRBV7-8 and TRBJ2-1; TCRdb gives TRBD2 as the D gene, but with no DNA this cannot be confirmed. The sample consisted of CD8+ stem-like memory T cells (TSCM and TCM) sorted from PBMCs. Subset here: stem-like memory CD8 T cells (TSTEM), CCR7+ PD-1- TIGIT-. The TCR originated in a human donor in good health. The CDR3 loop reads CASSLAPLAGGLTYNEQFF.